This T cell receptor beta chain came from a study of blood T cell repertoires in COVID-19. Turning to the study itself: There were acute and convalescent COVID-19 samples, and they came from the United States, Italy and Spain. The cDNA or gDNA used as material had been derived from T cells, B-cell-depleted T cells, or PBMCs.

In the original analysis: Amplification of reference gene primers provided the estimated nucleated cell counts. Clones were read by immunoSEQ multiplex PCR, and TCRdb kept only the in-frame ones, dropping some. V, J and clone size were drawn from that table, and D and trimming were deduced from the DNA. The data contain roughly 290,000 clones, approximately 87% of them singletons. Germline V CDR1 and CDR2: SNHLY, FYNNEI. Trimming left V 6 bases short and J 4 bases short, with 12 bases between. The CDR3 is made up of 13 amino acids. The TCR sequence derives from a woman aged 50 to 60 who had recovered from COVID-19. The rearrangement uses TRBV2 and TRBJ1-2, with D uncertain. Sequenced material: peripheral blood. The CDR3 nucleotides read TGTGCCAGCAGGGAGGGCTCCCCCTATGGCTACACCTTC. Its translation is CASREGSPYGYTF.